The 31 T cell receptor beta chains below were found in one sample sequenced in a study of T cell responses to AZD1222 COVID-19 vaccine. Produced via immunoSEQ multiplex PCR; TCRdb's table is partial and in-frame only. The data contain 110,000 or so clones, roughly 90% of them singletons. The sample here was peripheral blood, taken on day 0 of AZD1222 vaccination. The receptors were sampled from an adult in good health.

The gene calls are TRBV10-3 and TRBJ1-6, with unresolved D. From germline, CDR1 is ENHRY and CDR2 SYGVKD. Trimming left V 7 bases short and J 7 bases short, with 14 bases between. This CDR3 comprises 14 residues. The CDR3 sequence: CAITELAGNSPLHF. Here the CDR3 DNA reads TGTGCCATCACCGAGCTGGCGGGCAATTCACCCCTCCACTTT.

The rearrangement links TRBV7-8 to TRBJ2-7; D gene uncertain. This CDR3 contains 16 residues. The V end lost 5 bases, the J end lost 0 bases, and 17 bases lay between the germline ends. Germline CDR1 is SGHVS and CDR2 is FQNEAQ. This CDR3 reads CASSPLRWPSSYEQYF. As DNA, the CDR3 is TGTGCCAGCAGCCCACTCCGGTGGCCTAGCTCCTACGAGCAGTACTTC.

The chain recombines TRBV30 with TRBJ1-6; 8 bases align to TRBD1. V trimming: 0 bases; J trimming: 10 bases; junction bases outside the gene matches: 11. This CDR3 is 16 amino acids long. The germline V gene encodes CDR1 GTSNPN and CDR2 SVGIG (reference sequence). In DNA, the CDR3 is TGTGCCTGGAGTGTTTGGAGGGGGACAGGTCGGTCACCCCTCCACTTT. Amino acid sequence: CAWSVWRGTGRSPLHF.

V usage is TRBV21-1 and J usage is TRBJ2-1; the DNA was not compared with TRBD1, the D call given in the table. TRBV21-1 is labeled a pseudogene. The CDR3 length is 14 residues. The DNA of the CDR3 is TGTGCCAGCAGCATGGACAGGGATGGCAATGAGCAGTTCTTC. This codes for CASSMDRDGNEQFF.

The chain joins TRBV4-3 to TRBJ2-3, with 9 bases identical to TRBD2. J was trimmed by 4 bases and V by 0 bases; bases with no gene match: 5. Germline V CDR1 and CDR2: LGHNA, YSLEER. This CDR3 region has 16 residues. In nucleotides, the CDR3 is TGCGCCAGCAGCCAAGACGCGGGGGGGCCCCCAGATACGCAGTATTTT. This encodes CASSQDAGGPPDTQYF.

This clone has a single count. This rearrangement joins TRBV11-3 to TRBJ2-1, with 7 nucleotides matching TRBD2. The CDR3 runs 14 residues. Germline lookup yields CDR1 SGHNT and CDR2 YENEEA. Trimming at V came to 3 bases and at J to 3 bases, leaving 2 bases not matched to a gene. In DNA, the CDR3 is TGTGCCAGCAGCTTGGGAGGGGACTACAATGAGCAGTTCTTC. Its translation is CASSLGGDYNEQFF.

A single count supports this clone. The chain recombines TRBV7-2 with TRBJ1-2, with a tentative D call TRBD1 (5 bases). Germline CDR1 SGHTA, CDR2 FQGNSA. Between the trimmed V and J ends, which lost 1 base and 11 bases, there was a span of 20 bases. The CDR3 runs to 15 residues. CDR3 coding DNA: TGTGCCAGCAGCTTAGGTACCTACAGGAATCTTAAGTACACCTTC. Translated, it gives CASSLGTYRNLKYTF.

This clone has just a few counts. CDR3 region: CASSPTGEVGYTF. As DNA, the CDR3 is TGTGCCAGCAGCCCAACAGGGGAAGTAGGCTACACCTTC. V usage is TRBV13 and J usage is TRBJ1-2; TRBD1 agrees at 7 bases. V was pared by 5 bases and J by 8 bases, with 8 bases of the junction left unmatched. This CDR3 contains 13 residues. The germline gives CDR1 PRHDT, CDR2 FYEKMQ (reference sequence).

The chain employs TRBV5-1 and TRBJ2-7; D may be TRBD2 (6 bases). Trimming removed 5 bases at V and 6 bases at J, with 15 bases between. Germline assignment: CDR1 SGHRS and CDR2 YFSETQ. The CDR3 runs 13 residues. The CDR3 DNA sequence: TGCGCCAGCAGAGAGCTGATCGGGGGCGAGCAGTACTTC. Protein sequence: CASRELIGGEQYF.

The chain is built from TRBV30 and TRBJ1-5; D not resolved. Per germline, CDR1 GTSNPN and CDR2 SVGIG (reference sequence). The CDR3 totals 13 residues. Trimming left V 2 bases short and J 5 bases short, with 10 bases between. The CDR3 sequence: CAWSKGIDQPQHF. Written as DNA, the CDR3 is TGTGCCTGGAGTAAGGGCATAGATCAGCCCCAGCATTTT.

This chain connects TRBV6-2 or TRBV6-3 to TRBJ2-3, with D possibly being TRBD2 (5 bases). Germline CDR1 and CDR2: MNHEY and SVGEGT. Trimming took off 0 bases at V and 5 bases at J, with 24 bases between the two ends. The CDR3 extends over 19 amino acids. In DNA, the CDR3 is TGTGCCAGCAGTTACTCGCGGCCCGGCATGGTGGGCCGGGGAGATACGCAGTATTTT. This sequence encodes CASSYSRPGMVGRGDTQYF.

The chain is built from TRBV18 and TRBJ1-2, with a tentative D call TRBD1 (5 bases). The CDR3 totals 14 residues. Trimming removed 2 bases from V and 13 bases from J, with 20 bases in between. In germline, CDR1 is KGHSH, CDR2 LQKENI. The CDR3 sequence: CASSPLAQDHQGTF. The CDR3 nucleotides are TGTGCCAGCTCACCATTAGCCCAGGACCACCAGGGCACCTTC. The whole variable domain, filled in from reference TRBV18 and TRBJ1-2, reads NAGVMQNPRHLVRRRGQEARLRCSPMKGHSHVYWYRQLPEEGLKFMVYLQKENIIDESGMPKERFSAEFPKEGPSILRIQQVVRGDSAAYFCASSPLAQDHQGTFGSGTRLTVV.

The chain joins TRBV9 to TRBJ1-2; 7 bases fit TRBD1. J lost 7 bases, V lost 1 base, and 10 bases had no gene match. This CDR3 region has 15 residues. CDR1 SGDLS and CDR2 YYNGEE come from the germline V gene. CDR3 DNA: TGTGCCAGCAGCGTACAATCTGGGGCAGGGGGTGGCTACACCTTC. Its protein is CASSVQSGAGGGYTF.

The rearrangement uses TRBV7-8 and TRBJ2-1; a weak D match, TRBD2 (6 bases). Germline assignment: CDR1 SGHVS and CDR2 FQNEAQ. The CDR3 runs to 13 residues. V was clipped by 5 bases and J by 9 bases, with 14 bases between them. The CDR3 DNA follows: TGTGCCAGCAGCCGGGACTTCTATTCTGAGCAGTTCTTC. Translating it yields CASSRDFYSEQFF.

The chain recombines TRBV6-6 with TRBJ2-2, with unresolved D. Germline assignment: CDR1 MNHNY and CDR2 SVGAGI (reference sequence). V was cut by 5 bases and J by 6 bases, with 10 bases left in between. The CDR3 is 13 amino acids. For the CDR3, the DNA is TGTGCCAGCAGTCTCAGTAGTGCCGGGGAGCTGTTTTTT. Translating it yields CASSLSSAGELFF.

This chain joins TRBV6-6 and TRBJ1-1; 10 bases map to TRBD1. Germline V CDR1 and CDR2: MNHNY, SVGAGI (reference sequence). V lost 6 bases and J lost 11; bases outside the gene matches: 6. This CDR3 is 12 amino acids long. Here the CDR3 DNA reads TGTGCCAGCAGCGACAGGGGGCGTTTCGCTTTCTTT. This sequence encodes CASSDRGRFAFF.

The chain recombines TRBV6-2 or TRBV6-3 with TRBJ1-4, with D possibly being TRBD1 (6 bases). The germline gives CDR1 MNHEY, CDR2 SVGEGT. V was trimmed by 6 bases and J by 8 bases, leaving 13 bases between them. The CDR3 has 13 amino acids. The DNA of the CDR3 is TGTGCCAGCAGCCTCAGGGGAGGAGAAAAACTGTTTTTT. Its translation: CASSLRGGEKLFF.

The V call is TRBV9, the J call TRBJ1-1; no clear D. V was pared by 1 base and J by 0 bases, with 4 bases between. The CDR3 consists of 13 residues. CDR1 is SGDLS and CDR2 is YYNGEE in the germline V gene. As DNA, the CDR3 is TGTGCCAGCAGCGTACGAGTGAACACTGAAGCTTTCTTT. This encodes CASSVRVNTEAFF.

Here the CDR3 DNA reads TGTGCCAGCAGTGGGACTAGCGGGAGGGTACCGTGCGAGCAGTACGTC. It specifies CASSGTSGRVPCEQYV. This rearrangement joins TRBV6-4 to TRBJ2-7; 15 nucleotides align to TRBD2. The CDR3 has 16 amino acids. The junction had 7 bases not matched to a gene; V was cut back by 4 bases and J by 6 bases. The V gene's germline CDR1 is MRHNA and CDR2 SNTAGT.

The chain recombines TRBV5-8 with TRBJ2-3, with 8 bases lining up with TRBD1. This CDR3 has 14 residues. Germline V gene data show CDR1 as SGHTS and CDR2 as YDEGEE. With V trimmed by 4 bases and J by 6 bases, 7 bases remained unmatched. The CDR3 DNA is TGTGCCAGCAGCCCCGGACAGGGTCGTGATACGCAGTATTTT. Protein sequence: CASSPGQGRDTQYF. Supplemented by reference TRBV5-8 and TRBJ2-3, the full variable domain reads EAGVTQSPTHLIKTRGQQATLRCSPISGHTSVYWYQQALGLGLQFLLWYDEGEERNRGNFPPRFSGRQFPNYSSELNVNALELEDSALYLCASSPGQGRDTQYFGPGTRLTVL.

The genes are TRBV25-1 and TRBJ2-7; D might be TRBD1 or TRBD2, each matching 5 bases. The germline V gene has CDR1 MGHDK and CDR2 SYGVNS. CDR3 size: 13 residues. V was trimmed by 5 bases and J by 4 bases, leaving 12 bases between them. The CDR3 nucleotides are TGTGCCAGCAGTTGGGGGTTTCTTTACGAGCAGTACTTC. Translation gives CASSWGFLYEQYF.

The chain is built from TRBV2 and TRBJ1-4, with no clear D. Trimming cost V 3 bases and J 7 bases, with 6 bases left between them. CDR3 length: 12 residues. Per the germline V gene, CDR1 is SNHLY and CDR2 is FYNNEI. CDR3 protein: CASSDIGEKLFF. CDR3 nucleotides: TGTGCCAGCAGTGACATCGGTGAAAAACTGTTTTTT.

The chain uses TRBV18 and TRBJ1-3; D unclear. Between the trimmed V and J ends, which lost 3 bases and 4 bases, there was a span of 10 bases. CDR1 KGHSH and CDR2 LQKENI come from the germline V gene. The CDR3 is made up of 14 amino acids. For the CDR3, the DNA is TGTGCCAGCTCACCTGCCGTGTTCGGAAACACCATATATTTT. This sequence encodes CASSPAVFGNTIYF.

The rearrangement uses TRBV13 and TRBJ1-1; 10 bases map to TRBD1. Germline V CDR1 and CDR2: PRHDT, FYEKMQ (reference sequence). This CDR3 has 17 amino acids. With 7 bases clipped from V and 5 bases from J, the junction kept 16 bases outside the gene matches. The CDR3: CASTATGGVHGGTEAFF. In nucleotides, the CDR3 is TGTGCCAGCACCGCGACAGGGGGCGTTCACGGGGGAACTGAAGCTTTCTTT.

The V call is TRBV28, the J call TRBJ2-4, with 10 bases matching TRBD2. Per the germline V gene, CDR1 is MDHEN and CDR2 is SYDVKM. This CDR3 is built from 19 residues. After removal of 5 bases from V and 0 bases from J, the junction contained 13 bases not matched to a gene. The CDR3 coding sequence is TGTGCCAGCAGTGTTGGTGGGGCTAGCGGGGGACTAGCCAAAAACATTCAGTACTTC. This gives the protein CASSVGGASGGLAKNIQYF. The whole variable domain, remainder taken from reference TRBV28 and TRBJ2-4, is DVKVTQSSRYLVKRTGEKVFLECVQDMDHENMFWYRQDPGLGLRLIYFSYDVKMKEKGDIPEGYSVSREKKERFSLILESASTNQTSMYLCASSVGGASGGLAKNIQYFGAGTRLSVL.

The chain recombines TRBV11-1 with TRBJ2-1; D is perhaps TRBD2 (7 bases). Germline values: CDR1 SGHAT, CDR2 FQDESV (reference sequence). The V and J ends lost 0 bases and 8 bases respectively, with 14 bases between them. This CDR3 has 15 amino acids. CDR3 in DNA: TGTGCCAGCAGCTTAGCTGGGGGGGCCCATGATGAGCAGTTCTTC. Its translation: CASSLAGGAHDEQFF.

The rearrangement joins TRBV9 to TRBJ2-3; D tentatively fits TRBD1 or TRBD2 (5 bases each). Trimming cost V 4 bases and J 5 bases, with 11 bases left between them. CDR1 and CDR2 (germline): SGDLS, YYNGEE. The CDR3 sequence is 13 residues long. The CDR3 DNA reads as TGTGCCAGCAGCCGGGGCACTATAGATACGCAGTATTTT. Translation gives CASSRGTIDTQYF.

The rearrangement links TRBV29-1 to TRBJ1-1, with D possibly being TRBD1 (6 bases). Germline loops: CDR1 SQVTM, CDR2 ANQGSEA. Trimming cost V 6 bases and J 2 bases, with 7 bases left between them. The CDR3 is made up of 11 amino acids. The CDR3 region is CSVTGNTEAFF. CDR3 DNA sequence: TGCAGCGTGACAGGTAACACTGAAGCTTTCTTT.

The rearrangement joins TRBV24-1 to TRBJ1-2; unclear D gene. Germline-derived CDR1 and CDR2 are KGHDR and SFDVKD. The CDR3 has 13 amino acids. V dropped 9 bases and J dropped 6 bases, with 16 bases sitting between them. CDR3 sequence (DNA): TGTGCCACCCGCCCCTCATCAGCGGATGGCTACACCTTC. Translating gives CATRPSSADGYTF.

A single count supports this clone. This chain uses TRBV5-4 with TRBJ1-1; TRBD1 might be the D (5 bases). Trimming shortened V by 4 bases and J by 3 bases, and 16 bases separated the two germline ends. This CDR3 is 15 amino acids long. Per the germline V gene, CDR1 is SGHNT and CDR2 is YYREEE (reference sequence). The CDR3: CASSRAAGRDTEAFF. The CDR3 nucleotides are TGTGCCAGCAGCCGGGCGGCAGGGCGGGACACTGAAGCTTTCTTT.

The V call is TRBV5-4, the J call TRBJ1-1; unclear D gene. Trimming took off 0 bases at V and 13 bases at J, with 16 bases between the two ends. The germline CDR1 and CDR2 sequences are SGHNT and YYREEE (reference sequence). The CDR3 length is 13 residues. The CDR3 nucleotides read TGTGCCAGCAGCTTGGGAAGTATCGGGAGAGTTTTCTTT. This encodes CASSLGSIGRVFF.